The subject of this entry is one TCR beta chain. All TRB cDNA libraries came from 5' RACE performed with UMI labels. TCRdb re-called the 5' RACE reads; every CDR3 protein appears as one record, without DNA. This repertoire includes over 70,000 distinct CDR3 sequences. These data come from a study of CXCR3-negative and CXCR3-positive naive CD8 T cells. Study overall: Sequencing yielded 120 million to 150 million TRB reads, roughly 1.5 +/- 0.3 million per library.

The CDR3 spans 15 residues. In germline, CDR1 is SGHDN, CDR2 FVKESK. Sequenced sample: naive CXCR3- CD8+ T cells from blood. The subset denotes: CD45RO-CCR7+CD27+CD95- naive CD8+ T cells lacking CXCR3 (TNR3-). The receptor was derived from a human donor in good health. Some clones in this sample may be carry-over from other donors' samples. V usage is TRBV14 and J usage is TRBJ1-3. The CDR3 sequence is CASSQVASSGNTIYF.